The rows below give T cell receptor beta chains drawn from one sample of a study of cytomegalovirus exposure and HLA in healthy donors. Assay: immunoSEQ multiplex PCR; the TCRdb copy retains only in-frame clones and omits some. Here the sample spans roughly 140,000 clones, around 79% being singletons. Material: PBMCs. All receptors come from a woman in her 30s in good health and CMV-seronegative. Each CDR3 is given with its conserved first and last residue. The order of the fields is clone size, V gene, CDR3 protein. The listing skips clone size in some rows; elsewhere it reads once, few, many or a size class.

clone size: .; V gene: TRBV30; CDR3 protein: CAWSVRGNEKLFF
clone size: .; V gene: TRBV5-6; CDR3 protein: CASRPTGKGGYTF
clone size: once; V gene: TRBV28; CDR3 protein: CASSFRFGEYTEAFF
clone size: .; V gene: TRBV11-2; CDR3 protein: CASSEWTGDGYTF
clone size: .; V gene: TRBV27; CDR3 protein: CASNRQGGRFYEQYF
clone size: .; V gene: TRBV5-1; CDR3 protein: CASSRTGGRGNTIYF
clone size: .; V gene: TRBV6-5; CDR3 protein: CASRPQGRGGNTIYF
clone size: .; V gene: TRBV11-2; CDR3 protein: CASSFAGGPRSSSYEQYF
clone size: .; V gene: TRBV19; CDR3 protein: CASSINEGARSYNSPLHF
clone size: .; V gene: TRBV28; CDR3 protein: CASSFGPGYTF
clone size: few; V gene: TRBV11-3; CDR3 protein: CASSLWGSGSSTGELFF
clone size: .; V gene: TRBV9; CDR3 protein: CASSGLQGRSGNTIYF
clone size: .; V gene: TRBV5-1; CDR3 protein: CASSLLQGARTEAFF
clone size: few; V gene: TRBV4-1; CDR3 protein: CASSRNRETEAFF
clone size: .; V gene: TRBV5-4; CDR3 protein: CASSLFSAGSNGYTF
clone size: .; V gene: TRBV19; CDR3 protein: CASSIVGQGPVGYTF
clone size: .; V gene: TRBV7-2; CDR3 protein: CASSRDPVQVGSGNTIYF
clone size: few; V gene: TRBV27; CDR3 protein: CASSLGPQGGRDGYTF